This T cell receptor (beta chain) is drawn from a study of T cell changes during pregnancy in multiple sclerosis. Germline V gene sequence: CDR1 KGHSH, CDR2 LQKENI. V was shortened by 0 bases and J by 6 bases, with 9 bases between the two germline ends. This CDR3 comprises 13 residues. Profiled with immunoSEQ multiplex PCR; TCRdb holds only in-frame clones, not every one. The sample has 40,000 or so clones, 92% seen once. The chain employs TRBV18 and TRBJ2-7; a weak D match, TRBD1 (6 bases). Specimen: CD4+ T cells from peripheral blood mononuclear cells, collected after pregnancy. The TCR sequence derives from a female donor in good health, enrolled as a control in a pregnancy study. DNA of the CDR3: TGTGCCAGCTCACCACCTAACAGGGCCGAGCAGTACTTC. This encodes CASSPPNRAEQYF.